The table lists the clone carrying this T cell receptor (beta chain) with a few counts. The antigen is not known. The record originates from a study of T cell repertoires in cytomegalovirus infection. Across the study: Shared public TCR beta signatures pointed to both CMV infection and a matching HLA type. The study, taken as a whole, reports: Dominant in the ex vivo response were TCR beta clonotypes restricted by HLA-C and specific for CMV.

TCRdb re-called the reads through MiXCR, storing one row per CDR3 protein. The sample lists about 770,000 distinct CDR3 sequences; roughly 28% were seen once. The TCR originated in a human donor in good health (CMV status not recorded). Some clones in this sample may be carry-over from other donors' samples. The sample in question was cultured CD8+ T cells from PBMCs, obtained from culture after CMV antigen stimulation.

The CDR3 sequence is CSARDGENTEAFF. The CDR3 DNA reads as TGCAGTGCTAGAGATGGGGAGAACACTGAAGCTTTCTTT. This chain joins TRBV20-1 and TRBJ1-1, with D hard to call. Germline V gene sequence: CDR1 DFQATT, CDR2 SNEGSKA (reference sequence). Trimming cost V 0 bases and J 1 base, with 6 bases left between them. The CDR3 length is 13 residues.